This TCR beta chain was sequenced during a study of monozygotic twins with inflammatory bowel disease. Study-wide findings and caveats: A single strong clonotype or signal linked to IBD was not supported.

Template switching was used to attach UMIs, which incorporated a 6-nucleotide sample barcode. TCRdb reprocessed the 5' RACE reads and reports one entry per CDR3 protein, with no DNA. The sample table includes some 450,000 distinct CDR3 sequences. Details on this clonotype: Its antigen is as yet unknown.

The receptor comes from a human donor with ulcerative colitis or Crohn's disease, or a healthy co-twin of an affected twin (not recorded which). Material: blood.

The CDR3 spells CASSQVGVEQYF. The chain uses TRBV14 and TRBJ2-7. CDR1 and CDR2 (germline): SGHDN, FVKESK. The CDR3 covers 12 residues.